The 32 T cell receptor beta chains in this list originate from one sample, sequenced in a study of cytomegalovirus exposure and HLA in healthy donors. The PCR made use of 60 Vbeta and 13 Jbeta primers. The table came from immunoSEQ multiplex PCR; TCRdb's copy has only in-frame clones and leaves some out. The data contain roughly 150,000 clones, 70% to 90% of them singletons. Material: PBMCs. Receptors were obtained from a young man in good health and CMV-seropositive.

This chain links TRBV27 with TRBJ1-2, with 7 bases aligning to TRBD1. CDR1 and CDR2 from the germline V gene are MNHEY and SMNVEV (reference sequence). The CDR3 loop spans 13 amino acids. V shed 4 bases, J shed 13 bases, and the junction held 12 bases outside the gene matches. The CDR3 DNA sequence: TGTGCCAGCAGTTGGCGACAGGGACATTCCTGCACCTTC. It is translated as CASSWRQGHSCTF.

This clone was observed a few times. The gene calls are TRBV14 and TRBJ2-7, with 7 bases that match TRBD1. J lost 2 bases, V lost 4 bases, and 8 bases had no gene match. Germline-derived CDR1 and CDR2 are SGHDN and FVKESK. The CDR3 is made up of 15 amino acids. The CDR3 loop reads CASSPDRARTYEQYF. In DNA form, the CDR3 reads TGTGCCAGCAGCCCCGACAGGGCCCGAACCTACGAGCAGTACTTC. Variable domain in full (rest from reference TRBV14 and TRBJ2-7): EAGVTQFPSHSVIEKGQTVTLRCDPISGHDNLYWYRRVMGKEIKFLLHFVKESKQDESGMPNNRFLAERTGGTYSTLKVQPAELEDSGVYFCASSPDRARTYEQYFGPGTRLTVT.

V usage is TRBV28 and J usage is TRBJ2-5, with a tentative D call TRBD2 (6 bases). CDR3 length equals 15 residues. The germline gives CDR1 MDHEN, CDR2 SYDVKM. The V end lost 5 bases, the J end lost 0 bases, and 13 bases lay between the germline ends. CDR3 sequence reads: CASSLLGGYQETQYF. As DNA, the CDR3 is TGTGCCAGCAGTCTCCTGGGGGGATACCAAGAGACCCAGTACTTC. Full variable domain (remainder filled in from reference TRBV28 and TRBJ2-5): DVKVTQSSRYLVKRTGEKVFLECVQDMDHENMFWYRQDPGLGLRLIYFSYDVKMKEKGDIPEGYSVSREKKERFSLILESASTNQTSMYLCASSLLGGYQETQYFGPGTRLLVL.

The chain is built from TRBV6-1 and TRBJ1-3; tentatively, D is TRBD1 (5 bases). Trimming cost V 3 bases and J 5 bases, with 11 bases left between them. The V gene's germline CDR1 is MNHNS and CDR2 SASEGT. The CDR3 contains 14 residues. CDR3 nucleotide sequence: TGTGCCAGCAGTGAGGCAGGGCGGAGAAACACCATATATTTT. This codes for CASSEAGRRNTIYF.

In regard to this clone: Relative to the germline gene, one junction end is altered; a read error may explain this. V is TRBV7-9 and J is TRBJ1-1, with 7 bases lining up with TRBD1. The CDR3 covers 15 residues. Per germline, CDR1 SEHNR and CDR2 FQNEAQ (reference sequence). CDR3 sequence: CSSSFPTTGFTEAFF. The DNA of the CDR3 is TGTTCCAGCAGCTTCCCCACGACAGGGTTCACTGAAGCTTTCTTT.

CDR3 DNA sequence: TGCGCCAGCAGCCTATCGATAGCGGGAGTATACTACGAGCAGTACTTC. This encodes CASSLSIAGVYYEQYF. This chain joins TRBV4-1 and TRBJ2-7; 9 nucleotides agree with TRBD2. The germline gives CDR1 MGHRA, CDR2 YSYEKL. The CDR3 spans 16 residues. With 4 bases clipped from V and 3 bases from J, the junction kept 10 bases outside the gene matches.

The CDR3: CASSQFGRGSDSYNEQFF. CDR3 nucleotide sequence: TGCGCCAGCAGTCAATTTGGTCGAGGCAGCGATTCCTACAATGAGCAGTTCTTC. The chain couples TRBV23-1 to TRBJ2-1, with unresolved D. TRBV23-1 is classed as an ORF, of uncertain function. V was shortened by 1 base and J by 1 base, with 17 bases between the two germline ends. The CDR3 has 18 amino acids.

The V call is TRBV9, the J call TRBJ2-2; TRBD2 might be the D (6 bases). V was shortened by 0 bases and J by 2 bases, with 8 bases between the two germline ends. Germline V gives CDR1 SGDLS, CDR2 YYNGEE. The CDR3 has 15 residues. The CDR3 sequence: CASSVGSGNTGELFF. CDR3 in DNA: TGTGCCAGCAGCGTAGGTAGCGGCAACACCGGGGAGCTGTTTTTT.

The CDR3 DNA reads TGTGCCAGCAGCGCAACAGGGGGGTCCTACAATGAGCAGTTCTTC. Its translation: CASSATGGSYNEQFF. The chain combines TRBV6-5 with TRBJ2-1; 8 nucleotides align to TRBD1. CDR1 is MNHEY and CDR2 is SVGAGI in the germline V gene. The CDR3 length is 15 residues. V dropped 6 bases and J dropped 1; count of bases not matched to a gene: 5.

The chain joins TRBV7-2 to TRBJ2-1; 7 bases agree with TRBD2. CDR1 and CDR2 from the germline V gene are SGHTA and FQGNSA. This CDR3 is 15 amino acids long. With V trimmed by 1 base and J by 9 bases, 9 bases remained unmatched. CDR3 sequence reads: CASSLGRISGGEQFF. CDR3 DNA sequence: TGTGCCAGCAGCTTAGGGCGAATCTCGGGGGGTGAGCAGTTCTTC.

The gene calls are TRBV9 and TRBJ2-7; TRBD2 aligns across 11 bases. Germline V gene sequence: CDR1 SGDLS, CDR2 YYNGEE. V shed 0 bases and J 4 bases; nucleotides not matched to a gene: 12. This CDR3 has 18 residues. CDR3 nucleotide sequence: TGTGCCAGCAGCGTAGACCCTAGCGGGAGGCTAAGTCCTTACGAGCAGTACTTC. As protein: CASSVDPSGRLSPYEQYF.

This clone was found once. This rearrangement joins TRBV7-6 to TRBJ1-6; 7 nucleotides agree with TRBD1. CDR1 and CDR2 (germline): SGHVS, FNYEAQ. The CDR3 runs 15 residues. The V segment lost 5 bases and the J segment 7 bases; nucleotides outside the gene matches: 8. This CDR3 is CASSPGGTVNSPLHF. DNA of the CDR3: TGTGCCAGCAGCCCAGGCGGGACAGTAAATTCACCCCTCCACTTT.

This chain joins TRBV9 and TRBJ1-3; D not resolved. Germline CDR1 and CDR2: SGDLS and YYNGEE. The CDR3 is made up of 14 amino acids. The V and J ends lost 0 bases and 2 bases respectively, with 6 bases between them. The CDR3 sequence is CASSVAGAGNTIYF. The CDR3 DNA is TGTGCCAGCAGCGTAGCCGGGGCTGGAAACACCATATATTTT.

In nucleotides, the CDR3 is TGTGCCAGCAGTCCTCAAGGGGAGGGCATTCAGTACTTC. It yields the protein CASSPQGEGIQYF. The chain combines TRBV7-8 with TRBJ2-4; 7 bases line up with TRBD2. This CDR3 is built from 13 residues. Germline V CDR1 and CDR2: SGHVS, FQNEAQ. V shed 6 bases, J shed 9 bases, and the junction held 8 bases outside the gene matches.

The DNA of the CDR3 is TGTGCCAGCAGCTTGCAGGGGAGCGGGAGGATAAACACCGGGGAGCTGTTTTTT. Translation gives CASSLQGSGRINTGELFF. The gene calls are TRBV5-8 and TRBJ2-2, with 9 bases lining up with TRBD2. Germline lookup yields CDR1 SGHTS and CDR2 YDEGEE. The CDR3 covers 18 residues. With V trimmed by 1 base and J by 2 bases, 9 bases remained unmatched. The whole variable domain, filled in from reference TRBV5-8 and TRBJ2-2, reads EAGVTQSPTHLIKTRGQQATLRCSPISGHTSVYWYQQALGLGLQFLLWYDEGEERNRGNFPPRFSGRQFPNYSSELNVNALELEDSALYLCASSLQGSGRINTGELFFGEGSRLTVL.

The chain uses TRBV11-3 and TRBJ2-1, with 8 nucleotides matching TRBD1. This CDR3 is built from 14 residues. V lost 4 bases, J lost 8 bases, and 7 bases stayed unmatched. Germline CDR1 reads SGHNT; CDR2 reads YENEEA. The CDR3 DNA reads TGTGCCAGCAGCTCGTGGACAGGGCTCGATGAGCAGTTCTTC. Translation: CASSSWTGLDEQFF.

This clone was seen more than once but under ten times. This sequence joins TRBV5-4 and TRBJ1-2; D perhaps matches TRBD1 (5 bases). The CDR3 is 16 residues long. Germline CDR1 SGHNT, CDR2 YYREEE (reference sequence). V lost 4 bases to trimming and J lost 7 bases, with 23 bases between them. The CDR3 coding sequence is TGTGCCAGCAGCCCACTCGCCCCGTCGGGGGAGACTGGCTACACCTTC. The encoded protein is CASSPLAPSGETGYTF.

This chain connects TRBV5-1 to TRBJ1-5, with 7 nucleotides matching TRBD1. Germline loops: CDR1 SGHRS, CDR2 YFSETQ. The CDR3 loop spans 14 amino acids. V gave up 0 bases and J gave up 5 bases; unmatched junction bases: 2. The CDR3 nucleotides read TGCGCCAGCAGCTTGGGACAGGGACATCAGCCCCAGCATTTT. This encodes CASSLGQGHQPQHF. The whole variable domain, remainder taken from reference TRBV5-1 and TRBJ1-5, is KAGVTQTPRYLIKTRGQQVTLSCSPISGHRSVSWYQQTPGQGLQFLFEYFSETQRNKGNFPGRFSGRQFSNSRSEMNVSTLELGDSALYLCASSLGQGHQPQHFGDGTRLSIL.

The V call is TRBV27, the J call TRBJ2-1; TRBD2 matches at 11 bases. With 4 bases clipped from V and 5 bases from J, the junction kept 16 bases outside the gene matches. This CDR3 contains 19 residues. Germline lookup yields CDR1 MNHEY and CDR2 SMNVEV (reference sequence). CDR3 in DNA: TGTGCCAGCAGTTCTATCCTAGCGGGAGGTTTTGGGGCTGACAATGAGCAGTTCTTC. Its protein product is CASSSILAGGFGADNEQFF.

The chain is built from TRBV2 and TRBJ2-5, with TRBD1 matching over 12 bases. The CDR3 contains 15 residues. The ends lost 6 bases at V and 5 bases at J; junction bases unmatched: 7. Germline lookup yields CDR1 SNHLY and CDR2 FYNNEI. The DNA of the CDR3 is TGTGCCAGCAGGGCGGGACAGGGGGCGAGGGAGACCCAGTACTTC. Protein product: CASRAGQGARETQYF.

Comment on this clone: At one boundary the junction diverges from the germline segment, which might be a read error. V and J are TRBV7-9 and TRBJ1-1; 9 bases map to TRBD1. Per the germline V gene, CDR1 is SEHNR and CDR2 is FQNEAQ (reference sequence). This CDR3 is 15 amino acids long. In DNA form, the CDR3 reads TGTTCCAGCAGCCCACAGGGGGCGGGGGACACTGAAGCTTTCTTT. Residues: CSSSPQGAGDTEAFF.

V gene TRBV19 combines with J gene TRBJ1-5; D is undetermined. This CDR3 contains 17 residues. V lost 0 bases to trimming and J lost 3 bases, with 15 bases between them. The V gene's germline CDR1 is LNHDA and CDR2 SQIVND (reference sequence). The CDR3 region is CASSIETKELYNQPQHF. For the CDR3, the DNA is TGTGCCAGTAGTATAGAAACAAAGGAGCTTTACAATCAGCCCCAGCATTTT. Using reference TRBV19 and TRBJ1-5 for the parts outside the CDR3, the full variable domain is DGGITQSPKYLFRKEGQNVTLSCEQNLNHDAMYWYRQDPGQGLRLIYYSQIVNDFQKGDIAEGYSVSREKKESFPLTVTSAQKNPTAFYLCASSIETKELYNQPQHFGDGTRLSIL.

The J gene is TRBJ1-1, the V gene TRBV20-1; D unclear. CDR1 is DFQATT and CDR2 is SNEGSKA in the germline V gene (reference sequence). CDR3 length: 11 amino acids. Trimming cost V 8 bases and J 4 bases, with 11 bases left between them. The CDR3: CSSTPGTEAFF. CDR3 in DNA: TGCAGTTCGACCCCAGGCACTGAAGCTTTCTTT.

The genes are TRBV9 and TRBJ2-1, with 7 nucleotides matching TRBD1. The germline CDR1 and CDR2 sequences are SGDLS and YYNGEE. The CDR3 spans 15 residues. J was trimmed by 4 bases and V by 2 bases; bases with no gene match: 6. Written as DNA, the CDR3 is TGTGCCAGCAGCGTGACGGGACAGACATACAATGAGCAGTTCTTC. As protein: CASSVTGQTYNEQFF.

This rearrangement joins TRBV14 to TRBJ2-7; maybe TRBD1 (6 bases). CDR3 length: 11 residues. Germline CDR1 SGHDN, CDR2 FVKESK. Deletions cut 8 bases from V and 2 bases from J, with 7 bases between. DNA of the CDR3: TGTGCCAGCGGGGGCGCCTACGAGCAGTACTTC. Its protein is CASGGAYEQYF.

The chain employs TRBV7-6 and TRBJ2-5, with 15 bases identical to TRBD2. With 5 bases clipped from V and 5 bases from J, the junction kept 6 bases outside the gene matches. Germline assignment: CDR1 SGHVS and CDR2 FNYEAQ. The CDR3 is made up of 16 amino acids. CDR3 region: CASSQGLAGGRETQYF. For the CDR3, the DNA is TGTGCCAGCAGCCAGGGACTAGCGGGAGGTCGGGAGACCCAGTACTTC.

V and J are TRBV6-4 and TRBJ2-3; possible D gene TRBD1, 6 bases. The CDR3 loop spans 15 amino acids. CDR1 is MRHNA, CDR2 SNTAGT, per germline. Trimming took off 2 bases at V and 7 bases at J, with 16 bases between the two ends. The CDR3 region is CASSDTTGHGNTQYF. CDR3 DNA sequence: TGTGCCAGCAGTGACACGACAGGTCACGGAAATACGCAGTATTTT.

The table lists this clone with a count of one. The chain combines TRBV11-3 with TRBJ2-3, with D tentatively TRBD2 (6 bases). Germline lookup yields CDR1 SGHNT and CDR2 YENEEA. The CDR3 sequence is 15 residues long. Trimming took 2 bases from V and 4 from J, leaving 13 bases between them. DNA of the CDR3: TGTGCCAGCAGCTTATTAGCTAGCGCCGCAGATACGCAGTATTTT. Translating gives CASSLLASAADTQYF.

This rearrangement joins TRBV2 to TRBJ2-2; 7 bases agree with TRBD2. The V gene's germline CDR1 is SNHLY and CDR2 FYNNEI. The trim removed 7 bases at V and 0 bases at J, leaving 5 bases unmatched. This CDR3 comprises 15 residues. CDR3 DNA: TGTGCCAGCAAAGTCGGACTAGCGAACACCGGGGAGCTGTTTTTT. Translated, it gives CASKVGLANTGELFF.

This rearrangement joins TRBV19 to TRBJ1-3; weak D call: TRBD1 (6 bases). V was shortened by 1 base and J by 6 bases, with 19 bases between the two germline ends. Germline assignment: CDR1 LNHDA and CDR2 SQIVND (reference sequence). This CDR3 region has 17 residues. Written as DNA, the CDR3 is TGTGCCAGTAGTATAGGTCTCGGGACAAATCTCCCAAACACCATATATTTT. Translated, it gives CASSIGLGTNLPNTIYF. The full variable domain, completed using reference TRBV19 and TRBJ1-3, is DGGITQSPKYLFRKEGQNVTLSCEQNLNHDAMYWYRQDPGQGLRLIYYSQIVNDFQKGDIAEGYSVSREKKESFPLTVTSAQKNPTAFYLCASSIGLGTNLPNTIYFGEGSWLTVV.

V and J are TRBV2 and TRBJ2-5; 10 bases align to TRBD1. There are 15 residues in the CDR3. V shed 3 bases and J 5 bases; nucleotides not matched to a gene: 6. CDR1 and CDR2 from the germline V gene are SNHLY and FYNNEI. The CDR3 loop is CASSDARDRGETQYF. CDR3 DNA: TGTGCCAGCAGTGACGCGCGGGACAGGGGCGAGACCCAGTACTTC.

The CDR3 here is CSVEEGRGGTYNEQFF. CDR3 bases: TGCAGCGTTGAAGAGGGCCGAGGGGGAACCTACAATGAGCAGTTCTTC. The V gene is TRBV29-1, the J gene TRBJ2-1; TRBD1 might be the D (6 bases). Germline V CDR1 and CDR2: SQVTM, ANQGSEA. With 0 bases removed from V and 2 bases from J, the gap between germline ends came to 14 bases. CDR3 length equals 16 residues.